One and the same sample provided the 5 T cell receptor beta chains below, sequenced in a study of immune evolution from preneoplasia to lung adenocarcinoma. The method was immunoSEQ multiplex PCR; TCRdb's version includes in-frame clones alone and lacks a portion of them. The repertoire has some 3,600 clones, more than 60% of them found once; the top ten carry about 12%. Sample: FFPE adjacent normal lung tissue. Source of these receptors: a person aged 65-85 years with lung adenocarcinoma.

The J gene is TRBJ2-7, the V gene TRBV11-2; no firm D call. The CDR3 is 13 residues long. Looked up from germline, CDR1 is SGHAT and CDR2 is FQNNGV. The V end was cut by 5 bases, the J end by 6 bases, with 14 bases between. The CDR3 is CASSPQPLGEQYF. As DNA, the CDR3 is TGTGCCAGCAGCCCTCAACCCTTAGGCGAGCAGTACTTC.

This clone came up once. The chain is built from TRBV11-2 and TRBJ1-1, with 8 positions matching TRBD1. There are 16 residues in the CDR3. CDR1 and CDR2 from the germline V gene are SGHAT and FQNNGV. The ends lost 2 bases at V and 1 base at J; junction bases unmatched: 6. CDR3 sequence: CASSLSRGLRNTEAFF. CDR3 nucleotide sequence: TGTGCCAGCAGCTTATCCAGGGGGCTAAGGAACACTGAAGCTTTCTTT.

The chain recombines TRBV19 with TRBJ1-5; 8 bases align to TRBD1. The V segment lost 1 base and the J segment 4 bases; nucleotides outside the gene matches: 9. CDR1 is LNHDA, CDR2 SQIVND, per germline (reference sequence). The CDR3 runs 17 residues. CDR3 sequence: CASSIGLTRQGNQPQHF. As DNA, the CDR3 is TGTGCCAGTAGTATAGGTCTAACGCGACAGGGGAATCAGCCCCAGCATTTT.

V usage is TRBV18 and J usage is TRBJ1-6, with D tentatively TRBD1 (5 bases). The V gene's germline CDR1 is KGHSH and CDR2 LQKENI. V was trimmed by 3 bases and J by 7 bases, leaving 16 bases between them. This CDR3 spans 16 amino acids. The CDR3 loop is CASSPLPGRANSPLHF. The CDR3 bases are TGTGCCAGCTCACCGCTCCCGGGACGGGCAAATTCACCCCTCCACTTT.

The V gene is TRBV9, the J gene TRBJ1-5; a weak D match, TRBD1 (5 bases). V was shortened by 3 bases and J by 0 bases, with 10 bases between the two germline ends. Germline-derived CDR1 and CDR2 are SGDLS and YYNGEE. The CDR3 covers 15 residues. CDR3: CASSAGQSSNQPQHF. The CDR3 DNA reads TGTGCCAGCAGCGCAGGACAAAGTAGCAATCAGCCCCAGCATTTT.